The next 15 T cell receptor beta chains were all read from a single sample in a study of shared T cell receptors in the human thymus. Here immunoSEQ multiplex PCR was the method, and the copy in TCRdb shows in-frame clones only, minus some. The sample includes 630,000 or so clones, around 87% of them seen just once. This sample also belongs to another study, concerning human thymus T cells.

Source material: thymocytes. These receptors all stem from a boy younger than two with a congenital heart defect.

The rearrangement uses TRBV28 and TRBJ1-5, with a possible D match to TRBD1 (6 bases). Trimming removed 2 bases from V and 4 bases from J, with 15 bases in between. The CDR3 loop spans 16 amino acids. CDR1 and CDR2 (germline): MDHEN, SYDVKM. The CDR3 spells CASSLMGRGSNQPQHF. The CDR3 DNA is TGTGCCAGCAGTTTAATGGGCAGGGGAAGTAATCAGCCCCAGCATTTT.

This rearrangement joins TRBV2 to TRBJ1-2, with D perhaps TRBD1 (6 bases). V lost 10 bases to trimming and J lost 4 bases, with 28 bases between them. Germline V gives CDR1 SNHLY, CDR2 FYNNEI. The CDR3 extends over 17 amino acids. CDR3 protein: CAITQGSLFNGSYGYTF. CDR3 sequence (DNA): TGTGCCATCACACAGGGTAGTTTATTCAATGGGAGCTATGGCTACACCTTC.

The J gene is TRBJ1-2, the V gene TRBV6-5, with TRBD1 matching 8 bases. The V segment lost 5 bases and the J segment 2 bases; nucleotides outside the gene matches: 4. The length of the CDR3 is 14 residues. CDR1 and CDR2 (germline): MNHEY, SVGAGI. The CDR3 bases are TGTGCCAGCAGTAAGGACAGGGCAAACTATGGCTACACCTTC. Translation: CASSKDRANYGYTF.

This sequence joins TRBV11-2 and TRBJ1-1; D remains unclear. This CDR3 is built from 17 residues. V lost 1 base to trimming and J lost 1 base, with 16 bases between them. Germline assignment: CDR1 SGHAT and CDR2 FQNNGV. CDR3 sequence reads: CASSLVPLHGANTEAFF. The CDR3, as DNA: TGTGCCAGCAGCTTAGTGCCCCTCCACGGAGCGAACACTGAAGCTTTCTTT.

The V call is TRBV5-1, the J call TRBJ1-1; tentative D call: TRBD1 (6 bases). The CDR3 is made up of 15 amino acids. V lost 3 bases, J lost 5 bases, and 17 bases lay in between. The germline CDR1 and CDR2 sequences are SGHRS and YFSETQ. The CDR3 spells CASSSKTGLGTEAFF. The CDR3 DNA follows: TGCGCCAGCAGCTCAAAGACAGGCCTGGGGACTGAAGCTTTCTTT. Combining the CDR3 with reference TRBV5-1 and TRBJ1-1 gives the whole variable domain KAGVTQTPRYLIKTRGQQVTLSCSPISGHRSVSWYQQTPGQGLQFLFEYFSETQRNKGNFPGRFSGRQFSNSRSEMNVSTLELGDSALYLCASSSKTGLGTEAFFGQGTRLTVV.

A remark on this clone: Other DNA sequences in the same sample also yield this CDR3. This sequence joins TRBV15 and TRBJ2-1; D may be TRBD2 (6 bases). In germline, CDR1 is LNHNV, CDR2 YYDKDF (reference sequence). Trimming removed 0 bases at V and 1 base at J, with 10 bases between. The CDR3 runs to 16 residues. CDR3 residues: CATSRDGSGSYNEQFF. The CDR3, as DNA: TGTGCCACCAGCAGAGACGGGAGTGGGTCCTACAATGAGCAGTTCTTC.

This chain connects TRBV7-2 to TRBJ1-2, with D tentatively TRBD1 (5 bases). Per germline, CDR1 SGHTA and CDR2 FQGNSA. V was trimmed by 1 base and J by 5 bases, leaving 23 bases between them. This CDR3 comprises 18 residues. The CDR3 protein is CASSLVGPHTGEEYGYTF. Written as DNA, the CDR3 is TGTGCCAGCAGCTTAGTAGGTCCCCACACGGGGGAGGAGTATGGCTACACCTTC.

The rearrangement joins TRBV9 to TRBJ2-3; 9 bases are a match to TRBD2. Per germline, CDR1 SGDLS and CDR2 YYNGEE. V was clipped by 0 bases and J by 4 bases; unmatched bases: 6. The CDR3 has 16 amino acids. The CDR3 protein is CASSVASGVASDTQYF. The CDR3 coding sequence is TGTGCCAGCAGCGTAGCTAGCGGGGTGGCATCAGATACGCAGTATTTT. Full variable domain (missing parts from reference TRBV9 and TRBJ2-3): DSGVTQTPKHLITATGQRVTLRCSPRSGDLSVYWYQQSLDQGLQFLIQYYNGEERAKGNILERFSAQQFPDLHSELNLSSLELGDSALYFCASSVASGVASDTQYFGPGTRLTVL.

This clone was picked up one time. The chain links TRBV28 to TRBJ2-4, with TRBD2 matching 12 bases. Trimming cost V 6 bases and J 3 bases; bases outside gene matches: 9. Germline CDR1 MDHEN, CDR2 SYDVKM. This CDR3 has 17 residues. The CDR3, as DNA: TGTGCCAGCAGAGAGCTAGCGGGAGGGGGTGGCAAAAACATTCAGTACTTC. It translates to CASRELAGGGGKNIQYF.

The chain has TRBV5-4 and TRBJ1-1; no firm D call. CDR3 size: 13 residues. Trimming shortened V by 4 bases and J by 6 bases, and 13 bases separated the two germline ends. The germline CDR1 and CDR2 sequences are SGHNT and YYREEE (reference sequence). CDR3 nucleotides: TGTGCCAGCAGCCCAGACGGGAGGTCTGAAGCTTTCTTT. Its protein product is CASSPDGRSEAFF.

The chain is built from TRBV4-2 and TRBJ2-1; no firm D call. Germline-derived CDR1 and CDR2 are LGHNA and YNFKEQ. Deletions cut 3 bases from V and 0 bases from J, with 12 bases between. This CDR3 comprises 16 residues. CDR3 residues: CASSHVVLYSYNEQFF. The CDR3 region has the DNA TGTGCCAGCAGCCACGTAGTCTTGTACTCCTACAATGAGCAGTTCTTC.

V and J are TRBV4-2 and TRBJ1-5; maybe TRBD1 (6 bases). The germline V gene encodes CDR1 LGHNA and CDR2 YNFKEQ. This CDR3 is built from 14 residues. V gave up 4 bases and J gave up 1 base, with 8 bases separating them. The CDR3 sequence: CASSPQGSNQPQHF. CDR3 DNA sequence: TGTGCCAGCAGCCCGCAGGGGAGCAATCAGCCCCAGCATTTT.

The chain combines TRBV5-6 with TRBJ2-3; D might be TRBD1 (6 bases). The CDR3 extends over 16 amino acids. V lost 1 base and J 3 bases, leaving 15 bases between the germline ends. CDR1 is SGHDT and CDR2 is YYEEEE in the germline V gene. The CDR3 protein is CASSLFSGHWTDTQYF. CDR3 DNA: TGTGCCAGCAGCTTGTTTTCGGGACATTGGACAGATACGCAGTATTTT. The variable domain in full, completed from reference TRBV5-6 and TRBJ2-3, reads DAGVTQSPTHLIKTRGQQVTLRCSPKSGHDTVSWYQQALGQGPQFIFQYYEEEERQRGNFPDRFSGHQFPNYSSELNVNALLLGDSALYLCASSLFSGHWTDTQYFGPGTRLTVL.

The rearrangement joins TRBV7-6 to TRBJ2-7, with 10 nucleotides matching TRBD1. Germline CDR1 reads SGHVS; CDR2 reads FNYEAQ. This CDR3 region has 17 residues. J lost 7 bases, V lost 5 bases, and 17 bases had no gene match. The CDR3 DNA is TGTGCCAGCAGCCCACGGGGTTTGGGACAGGGGCTAAATGAGCAGTACTTC. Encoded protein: CASSPRGLGQGLNEQYF.

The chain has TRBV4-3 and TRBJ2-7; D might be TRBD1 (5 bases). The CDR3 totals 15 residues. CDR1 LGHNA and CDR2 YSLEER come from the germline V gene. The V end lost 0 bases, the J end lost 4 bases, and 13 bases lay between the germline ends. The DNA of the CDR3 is TGCGCCAGCAGCCAAGATCAATTACAGGTGTACGAGCAGTACTTC. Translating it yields CASSQDQLQVYEQYF.